A selection of T cell receptor beta chains follows, all from one sample in a study of a mutant IDH1 vaccine in newly diagnosed glioma. Their antigen targets remain unknown. Using immunoSEQ multiplex PCR, the repertoire was profiled, and TCRdb retains in-frame clones only, with some absent. This sample carries roughly 60,000 clones, approximately 81% of them seen once, and the ten largest clones take about 4%. This material consisted of PBMCs, taken from a glioma patient whose treatment included an IDH1 peptide vaccine. The source of these receptors is a young man with glioma. The CDR3 runs from the conserved cysteine through the conserved F or W. Fields, in order: J gene, V gene, CDR3 length, clone size, D gene, CDR3 protein, CDR3 DNA. The D gene is left open where the match is weak. Not every row has a clone size; where given, it reads once, few, many or a size class.

j_call: TRBJ2-7; v_call: TRBV13; cdr3_length: 15; clone_size: -; d_call: TRBD2; cdr3_aa: CASSSRLAEKYEQYF; cdr3_nt: TGTGCCAGCAGCTCGCGACTAGCGGAAAAGTACGAGCAGTACTTC
j_call: TRBJ2-7; v_call: TRBV30; cdr3_length: 13; clone_size: once; d_call: -; cdr3_aa: CAWADLRWGEQYF; cdr3_nt: TGTGCCTGGGCGGATCTGAGATGGGGGGAGCAGTACTTC
j_call: TRBJ2-7; v_call: TRBV18; cdr3_length: 15; clone_size: -; d_call: -; cdr3_aa: CASSPGGPGLVEQYF; cdr3_nt: TGTGCCAGCTCACCGGGGGGGCCGGGACTTGTCGAGCAGTACTTC
j_call: TRBJ1-2; v_call: TRBV6-1; cdr3_length: 15; clone_size: -; d_call: -; cdr3_aa: CASSDPTESNYGYTF; cdr3_nt: TGTGCCAGCAGTGATCCGACAGAGTCTAACTATGGCTACACCTTC
j_call: TRBJ2-1; v_call: TRBV28; cdr3_length: 13; clone_size: -; d_call: -; cdr3_aa: CASTRGRVNEQFF; cdr3_nt: TGTGCCAGCACGAGGGGCAGGGTAAATGAGCAGTTCTTC
j_call: TRBJ1-2; v_call: TRBV6-4; cdr3_length: 19; clone_size: -; d_call: TRBD1; cdr3_aa: CASSDYIFRDRINFHGYTF; cdr3_nt: TGTGCCAGCAGTGACTACATTTTCCGGGACAGAATAAATTTCCATGGCTACACCTTC
j_call: TRBJ2-5; v_call: TRBV7-9; cdr3_length: 15; clone_size: once; d_call: -; cdr3_aa: CASSSYRTDQETQYF; cdr3_nt: TGTGCCAGCAGCTCCTATAGGACAGACCAAGAGACCCAGTACTTC
j_call: TRBJ2-1; v_call: TRBV4-2; cdr3_length: 17; clone_size: -; d_call: TRBD2; cdr3_aa: CASSRKLTSGGADEQFF; cdr3_nt: TGTGCCAGCAGCCGCAAGCTTACTAGCGGGGGGGCGGATGAGCAGTTCTTC
j_call: TRBJ1-5; v_call: TRBV5-6; cdr3_length: 13; clone_size: once; d_call: -; cdr3_aa: CASSLLSNQPQHF; cdr3_nt: TGTGCCAGCAGCTTGTTGAGCAATCAGCCCCAGCATTTT
j_call: TRBJ2-1; v_call: TRBV28; cdr3_length: 15; clone_size: once; d_call: -; cdr3_aa: CASNLGRAHYNEQFF; cdr3_nt: TGTGCCAGCAATCTGGGGCGGGCGCACTACAATGAGCAGTTCTTC
j_call: TRBJ1-6; v_call: TRBV6-6; cdr3_length: 12; clone_size: -; d_call: -; cdr3_aa: CASSYTNSPLHF; cdr3_nt: TGTGCCAGCAGTTACACAAATTCACCCCTCCACTTT
j_call: TRBJ2-1; v_call: TRBV19; cdr3_length: 14; clone_size: -; d_call: -; cdr3_aa: CASSMSSRGNEQFF; cdr3_nt: TGTGCCAGTAGTATGTCTAGTCGTGGCAATGAGCAGTTCTTC
j_call: TRBJ1-1; v_call: TRBV13; cdr3_length: 12; clone_size: -; d_call: -; cdr3_aa: CASSSPPTEAFF; cdr3_nt: TGTGCCAGCAGCTCGCCGCCTACTGAAGCTTTCTTT
j_call: TRBJ1-3; v_call: TRBV11-2; cdr3_length: 12; clone_size: -; d_call: -; cdr3_aa: CASSPAGNTIYF; cdr3_nt: TGTGCCAGCAGCCCCGCAGGAAACACCATATATTTT
j_call: TRBJ1-3; v_call: TRBV12-5; cdr3_length: 15; clone_size: -; d_call: -; cdr3_aa: CASGPGPNSGNTIYF; cdr3_nt: TGTGCTAGTGGCCCGGGACCGAACTCTGGAAACACCATATATTTT
j_call: TRBJ1-5; v_call: TRBV13; cdr3_length: 17; clone_size: once; d_call: TRBD1; cdr3_aa: CASSLAGVGQGNQPQHF; cdr3_nt: TGTGCCAGCAGCTTAGCCGGAGTCGGACAGGGAAATCAGCCCCAGCATTTT
j_call: TRBJ2-5; v_call: TRBV6-6; cdr3_length: 12; clone_size: -; d_call: -; cdr3_aa: CASRRPGETQYF; cdr3_nt: TGTGCCAGCAGGCGACCCGGAGAGACCCAGTACTTC
j_call: TRBJ1-3; v_call: TRBV7-9; cdr3_length: 15; clone_size: -; d_call: -; cdr3_aa: CASSLTGSSGNTIYF; cdr3_nt: TGTGCCAGCAGCTTAACAGGGTCCTCTGGAAACACCATATATTTT
j_call: TRBJ2-1; v_call: TRBV30; cdr3_length: 13; clone_size: -; d_call: -; cdr3_aa: CAWSSEIYNEQFF; cdr3_nt: TGTGCCTGGAGTAGCGAGATCTACAATGAGCAGTTCTTC
j_call: TRBJ1-5; v_call: TRBV19; cdr3_length: 15; clone_size: -; d_call: -; cdr3_aa: CASSILRPGDQPQHF; cdr3_nt: TGTGCCAGTAGTATATTACGGCCTGGGGATCAGCCCCAGCATTTT
j_call: TRBJ2-5; v_call: TRBV7-6; cdr3_length: 17; clone_size: -; d_call: -; cdr3_aa: CASSLVSAAMYQETQYF; cdr3_nt: TGTGCCAGCAGCTTAGTTTCCGCAGCGATGTACCAAGAGACCCAGTACTTC
j_call: TRBJ1-5; v_call: TRBV5-8; cdr3_length: 12; clone_size: -; d_call: -; cdr3_aa: CASSFRVQPQHF; cdr3_nt: TGTGCCAGCAGCTTTAGGGTTCAGCCCCAGCATTTT
j_call: TRBJ1-2; v_call: TRBV7-8; cdr3_length: 13; clone_size: -; d_call: TRBD1; cdr3_aa: CASSLDRGFVYTF; cdr3_nt: TGTGCCAGCAGCTTAGACAGGGGGTTCGTCTACACCTTC
j_call: TRBJ1-1; v_call: TRBV4-1; cdr3_length: 12; clone_size: -; d_call: -; cdr3_aa: CASSQGASEAFF; cdr3_nt: TGCGCCAGCAGCCAGGGCGCATCTGAAGCTTTCTTT
j_call: TRBJ2-2; v_call: TRBV19; cdr3_length: 12; clone_size: -; d_call: -; cdr3_aa: CASNEHTGELFF; cdr3_nt: TGTGCCAGTAACGAACACACCGGGGAGCTGTTTTTT
j_call: TRBJ2-7; v_call: TRBV5-1; cdr3_length: 14; clone_size: -; d_call: -; cdr3_aa: CASSHRQESYEQYF; cdr3_nt: TGCGCCAGCAGCCACAGACAGGAATCCTACGAGCAGTACTTC